The clone carrying this T cell receptor beta chain has a count of ten or more. Its antigen is currently unknown. This sample was taken from a study of early T cells in non-severe SARS-CoV-2 infection. Study-level information: Unpaired chains resulted from sequencing bulk RNA of unsorted whole blood.

Individually, cDNA molecules had unique molecular identifiers attached to them. TCRdb redid the calling of the 5' RACE reads with MiXCR, one entry per CDR3 protein. The table includes 25,000 to 35,000 distinct CDR3 sequences, approximately 5.4% detected once. Study conclusions and caveats: There was a bias toward anti-spike CD8 responses in VDJdb matching, which missed private and CD4 specificities.

Trimming shortened V by 2 bases and J by 5 bases, and 1 base separated the two germline ends. The germline CDR1 and CDR2 sequences are SGHTA and FQGNSA. CDR3 length equals 11 residues. The gene calls are TRBV7-2 and TRBJ2-1; D gene ambiguous. This receptor was identified in an adult who was a healthcare worker with PCR-confirmed SARS-CoV-2 infection or an uninfected control (not recorded which). Source material: whole blood. The CDR3 DNA follows: TGTGCCAGCAGCTTACACAATGAGCAGTTCTTC. Its protein is CASSLHNEQFF. Full variable domain (remainder filled in from reference TRBV7-2 and TRBJ2-1): GAGVSQSPSNKVTEKGKDVELRCDPISGHTALYWYRQSLGQGLEFLIYFQGNSAPDKSGLPSDRFSAERTGGSVSTLTIQRTQQEDSAVYLCASSLHNEQFFGPGTRLTVL.